The T cell receptor (beta chain) under discussion was sequenced for a study of OX40 agonist ivuxolimab in advanced cancers. The table came from immunoSEQ multiplex PCR; TCRdb's copy has only in-frame clones and leaves some out. Here the sample spans about 50,000 clones, about 81% being singletons. Of note for this clone: Its antigen is unknown.

Study results and caveats: Fewer expanded clones were found on average in CD4+ than in CD8+ T cells.

Trimming removed 4 bases from V and 0 bases from J; junction bases left unmatched: 3. CDR3 length: 14 amino acids. CDR1 and CDR2 (germline): GTSNPN, SVGIG (reference sequence). The V and J genes are TRBV30 and TRBJ1-3; TRBD1 matches 7 bases. This receptor was taken from an adult with an advanced solid tumor such as melanoma, head and neck, liver or kidney cancer. The material sequenced was CD4+ or CD8+ T cells sorted from blood, taken in a trial of the OX40 agonist ivuxolimab. The CDR3 here is CAWTAGGSGNTIYF. CDR3 sequence (DNA): TGTGCCTGGACTGCAGGGGGCTCTGGAAACACCATATATTTT.